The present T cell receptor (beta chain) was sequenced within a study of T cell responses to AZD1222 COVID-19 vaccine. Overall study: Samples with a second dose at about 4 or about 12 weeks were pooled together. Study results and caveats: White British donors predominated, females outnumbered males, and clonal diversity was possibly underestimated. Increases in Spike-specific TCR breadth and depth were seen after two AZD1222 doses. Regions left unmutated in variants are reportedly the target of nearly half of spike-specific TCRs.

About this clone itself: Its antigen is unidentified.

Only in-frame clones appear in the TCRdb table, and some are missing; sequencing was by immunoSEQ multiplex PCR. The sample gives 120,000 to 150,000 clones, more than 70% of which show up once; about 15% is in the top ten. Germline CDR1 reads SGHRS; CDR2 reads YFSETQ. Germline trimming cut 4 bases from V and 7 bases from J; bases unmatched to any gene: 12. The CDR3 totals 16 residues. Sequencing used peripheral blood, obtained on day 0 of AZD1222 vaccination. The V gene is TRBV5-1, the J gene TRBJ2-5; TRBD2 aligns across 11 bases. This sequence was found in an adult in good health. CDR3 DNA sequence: TGCGCCAGCAGCGTCCGAGGGACTAGCGGAACGGGGACCCAGTACTTC. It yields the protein CASSVRGTSGTGTQYF. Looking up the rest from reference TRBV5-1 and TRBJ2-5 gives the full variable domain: KAGVTQTPRYLIKTRGQQVTLSCSPISGHRSVSWYQQTPGQGLQFLFEYFSETQRNKGNFPGRFSGRQFSNSRSEMNVSTLELGDSALYLCASSVRGTSGTGTQYFGPGTRLLVL.